This T cell receptor beta chain was recovered during a study of neurological immune-mediated disorders. Stored at -80 C, 2 million PBMCs were the source of the unsorted libraries. Over 200 million TCR-beta sequences (from 15-18 subjects) were yielded by each sequencing run. TCRdb reprocessed the 5' RACE reads with MiXCR, giving one entry per CDR3 protein. The table has approximately 41,000 distinct CDR3 sequences, 2% to 2.5% seen once. Germline loops: CDR1 SGHVS, CDR2 FQNEAQ. The length of the CDR3 is 17 residues. V gave up 3 bases and J gave up 0 bases; unmatched junction bases: 5. This clonotype was detected ten times or more.

V is TRBV7-8 and J is TRBJ1-6, with 7 bases lining up with TRBD1. The material sequenced was PBMCs. This TCR was recovered from a man aged 30 to 45 with multiple sclerosis. This CDR3 reads CASSLETGRSYNSPLHF. The CDR3 region has the DNA TGTGCCAGCAGCTTGGAGACAGGGCGCTCCTATAATTCACCCCTCCACTTT. Full variable domain (missing parts from reference TRBV7-8 and TRBJ1-6): GAGVSQSPRYKVAKRGQDVALRCDPISGHVSLFWYQQALGQGPEFLTYFQNEAQLDKSGLPSDRFFAERPEGSVSTLKIQRTQQEDSAVYLCASSLETGRSYNSPLHFGNGTRLTVT.